Given below is one T cell receptor beta chain in context. Its antigen remains unidentified. This record belongs to a study of T-cell memory formation after mild COVID-19. General study findings and limits: That cross-reactive memory joined was suggested by some responding clones appearing in pre-infection memory. CD4+ contracting clones were found mainly in CM and EM, and CD8+ ones in EMRA.

It was 5'RACE with constant-segment primers that produced the TCR alpha and TCR beta cDNA libraries, which carried sample barcodes and UMIs. TCRdb re-called the 5' RACE reads with MiXCR, one entry per CDR3 protein. The data hold about 340,000 distinct CDR3 sequences, with around a fifth observed a single time. The TCR comes from a young man who had mild COVID-19 (a few samples of this study predate the infection). Cell type and time point are not known. Sequences were obtained from PBMCs or a T cell subset sorted from them (not recorded which).

The chain's CDR3 is CASSSANVAGGRYEQYF. The CDR3 coding sequence is TGCGCCAGCAGCTCCGCGAACGTGGCTGGGGGGCGGTACGAGCAGTACTTC. The rearrangement links TRBV5-1 to TRBJ2-7, with D perhaps assigned TRBD1 or TRBD2 (6 bases each). The germline V gene encodes CDR1 SGHRS and CDR2 YFSETQ. The CDR3 runs 17 residues. V lost 3 bases, J lost 4 bases, and 23 bases lay in between.